This T cell receptor (beta chain) was obtained from a study of T cells in women clearing cervical HPV infection (dated by TCRdb to about 2018). About the study as a whole: Cases were 25 women with histologically confirmed HPV16-related CIN3 or worse, including 2 invasive cancers. The 20 to 25 controls were women who cleared a single incident HPV16 infection within 12 months without developing precancer or cancer. Blood from cases was collected at the visit at which the lesion was first identified, whereas blood from controls was collected once infection was no longer detected. Among cases, blood sampling came a median of approximately 150 days after lesion detection, with an interquartile range of roughly 90 to 230 days. Since HLA typing was available for only a few women, HLA type could not be ruled out as a confounder. The exploratory proof-of-principle case-control study was nested within the Guanacaste HPV Natural History Study in Costa Rica and compared TCR repertoires across cervical HPV16 outcomes. Cases and controls were matched on year of sample collection and on age within five years. Cases had a median age of approximately 34 years and controls had a median age of about 37, with no significant differences in baseline characteristics. In the parent cohort, approximately 9,900 women aged 18 or older were enrolled in Guanacaste, Costa Rica, during about 1993 to 1995 and then followed for roughly seven years. As quality controls, five blinded duplicates were added to each group, bringing the total to roughly 60 samples made up of some 50 participants and some ten replicates.

According to the germline V gene (reference sequence), CDR1 reads SEHNR and CDR2 reads FQNEAQ. A distance of 13 bases separates the germline ends of V and J, which lose 1 base and 4 bases respectively. Including cysteine and phenylalanine, the CDR3 has 15 amino acids. Part of the CDR3 DNA is given, 36 bases translated from base 1. Concerning this clone itself: There is no known antigen for this receptor. With the read ending 3 residues before the CDR3 end, the germline J gene is used to fill in that end.

TCR beta CDR3 regions were amplified by multiplex PCR using the immunoSEQ assay from an average of 1200 ng genomic DNA per sample. The assay corrected primer bias using a complete synthetic TCR repertoire to establish an amplification baseline. Amplicons were sequenced on the Illumina platform. Per the authors' processing: Error correction of the sequences involved clustering with frequency ratios plus a modified nearest-neighbor algorithm, after which the sequences were analyzed in the immunoSEQ Analyzer using IMGT gene definitions. At each rarefaction depth, TCR richness and evenness were averaged over 20 rarefaction repeats, and samples with fewer sequences than the depth were excluded. Wilcoxon rank sum tests with FDR correction were used to compare V, D and J gene relative abundances between the groups. Blinded duplicates gave an intraclass correlation of more than 90% for TCR richness and an average of roughly 76% across over 55 gene segments. TCRdb holds this immuneACCESS table with in-frame rearrangements only. Some clones are missing; in checked studies, unresolved V genes explain under half, and the rest has no known cause. D and trimming were read from the DNA, whereas the V and J calls and clone size are those reported in that table. The sample table records about 34,000 clones. The biggest ten clones account for roughly 1.5% of the sample.

The study at large found these results: Random forest classifiers combining richness and V gene abundances distinguished cases from controls with an estimated AUC of approximately 0.83. The cross-sectional design could not show whether associations preceded infection or resulted from it; effector/memory subsets and HPV-specific T cells were not isolated. Because T-cell numbers per sample were unknown, differences in richness could reflect varying T-cell content rather than repertoire biology. Cases had lower TRBV6-7 relative abundance than controls (about 0.1% versus 0.15%; Bonferroni P = 0.0008). CIN3+ cases had significantly higher TCR repertoire richness than controls across sequencing depths, but evenness did not differ between the groups.

Every participant had a single incident cervical HPV16 infection, and women with prevalent HPV16 infections were excluded. Cervical HPV DNA was detected by MY09/MY11 PCR, and genotyping was performed by dot-blot hybridization. Approximately 15 mL of heparinized blood was centrifuged, after which the buffy coat was aliquoted, frozen at -30 degrees C, and then stored at -80 degrees C. Genomic DNA was extracted from buffy coat specimens using QIAGEN kits. The chain is assembled from TRBV7-9 and TRBJ1-2; 5 matching bases give a weak D call of TRBD1. This receptor was identified in a woman between 18 and 75 years old with a cervical HPV16 infection that either progressed to CIN3+ or cleared (not recorded which). Sequencing was performed on blood buffy coat. The CDR3 region has the sequence CASSLVVGRGYGYTF. The sequenced part of the CDR3 DNA is TGTGCCAGCAGCTTAGTAGTGGGGCGGGGCTATGGC.